The 3 T cell receptor beta chains in this list originate from one sample, sequenced in a study of technical replicates of blood from a handful of donors. Libraries were prepared by immunoSEQ multiplex PCR; TCRdb keeps only in-frame clonotypes and omits some of them. The table has about 80,000 clones, roughly 91% seen once; the top ten hold 0.3% to 0.45%. Sequenced material: T cells isolated from PBMCs. All receptors derive from a human donor in good health.

This clone was seen once. The CDR3 coding sequence is TGTGCCAGCAGCCAAACGGGACAGGGGGCAGGAGGGGAGCAGTACTTC. It specifies CASSQTGQGAGGEQYF. This rearrangement joins TRBV28 to TRBJ2-7, with TRBD1 matching over 12 bases. This CDR3 is built from 16 residues. V was clipped by 6 bases and J by 7 bases; unmatched bases: 13. From germline, CDR1 is MDHEN and CDR2 SYDVKM.

The chain is built from TRBV6-1 and TRBJ1-5; TRBD1 is a possible D gene (5 bases). This CDR3 comprises 18 residues. With 0 bases removed from V and 2 bases from J, the gap between germline ends came to 17 bases. CDR1 and CDR2 from the germline V gene are MNHNS and SASEGT. CDR3 in amino acids: CASSEARPGRGGNQPQHF. The DNA of the CDR3 is TGTGCCAGCAGTGAAGCGCGTCCAGGGAGGGGTGGCAATCAGCCCCAGCATTTT.

The chain combines TRBV6-1 with TRBJ2-2; TRBD1 matches at 10 bases. V lost 6 bases and J lost 5; bases outside the gene matches: 6. CDR1 and CDR2 from the germline V gene are MNHNS and SASEGT. The CDR3 contains 15 residues. CDR3 nucleotides: TGTGCCAGCAGACGCGACAGGGGGCATACCGGGGAGCTGTTTTTT. Protein sequence: CASRRDRGHTGELFF.